The entry that follows covers one TCR beta chain sequence. Its matching antigen is unknown. Use of 60 Vbeta and 13 Jbeta primers characterized the PCR. As originally analysed: Unique TCR beta chains totaled some 88 million in a later count, with roughly 10 million of them shared. Using immunoSEQ multiplex PCR, the repertoire was profiled, and TCRdb retains in-frame clones only, with some absent. The DNA gave D and trimming, while V, J and clone size come from that table. The sample has about 190,000 clones; 65% to 85% are singletons. The data stem from a study of cytomegalovirus exposure and HLA in healthy donors. Study-level results: Earlier analysis found most TCR beta V segments productive about 87% or about 30% of the time.

The CDR3 contains 15 residues. The germline gives CDR1 MDHEN, CDR2 SYDVKM. The junction had 8 bases not matched to a gene; V was cut back by 3 bases and J by 7 bases. The sequence derives from a man in his fifties or sixties in good health and CMV-seronegative. The rearrangement links TRBV28 to TRBJ1-5, with 8 bases matching TRBD1. Specimen: PBMCs. The CDR3 loop reads CASSFPRGQSQPQHF. Written as DNA, the CDR3 is TGTGCCAGCAGTTTCCCCAGGGGGCAAAGCCAGCCCCAGCATTTT.